This TCR beta chain was retrieved from a study of cytomegalovirus exposure and HLA in healthy donors. Study-wide findings and caveats: In vitro data verified a few CMV-associated chains as specific for CMV antigens. With DRB1 most and HLA-C fewest, TCR association rates differed between HLA loci in a later analysis. TCR beta V segments were, for the most part, productive about 87% or about 30% of the time in an earlier analysis.

This clone was observed a handful of times. Its antigen is not identified. Other DNA sequences in the sample encode the same CDR3. In the PCR, 60 Vbeta and 13 Jbeta primers were used. Sequencing used immunoSEQ multiplex PCR; TCRdb keeps in-frame clones, though not all of them. Of roughly 140,000 clones in the sample, roughly 87% were seen once. The receptor was derived from a man between 25 and 39 years old in good health and CMV-seropositive. Sequenced input: PBMCs.

The CDR3 sequence: CASSLLRSSGNTIYF. For the CDR3, the DNA is TGTGCCAGCAGCTTATTGCGTAGCTCTGGAAACACCATATATTTT. The chain recombines TRBV5-8 with TRBJ1-3, with D hard to call. Germline assignment: CDR1 SGHTS and CDR2 YDEGEE. This CDR3 is 15 amino acids long. Trimming took off 2 bases at V and 0 bases at J, with 9 bases between the two ends.